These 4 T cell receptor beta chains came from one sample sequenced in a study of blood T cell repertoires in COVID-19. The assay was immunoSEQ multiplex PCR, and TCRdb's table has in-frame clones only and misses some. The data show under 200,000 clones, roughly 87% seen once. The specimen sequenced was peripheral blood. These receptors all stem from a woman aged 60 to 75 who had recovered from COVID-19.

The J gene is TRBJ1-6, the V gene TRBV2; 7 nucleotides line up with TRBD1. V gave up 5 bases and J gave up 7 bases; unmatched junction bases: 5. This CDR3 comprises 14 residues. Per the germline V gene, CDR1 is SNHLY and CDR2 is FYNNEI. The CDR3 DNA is TGTGCCAGCAGTCTCCCGACAGGGAATTCACCCCTCCACTTT. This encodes CASSLPTGNSPLHF.

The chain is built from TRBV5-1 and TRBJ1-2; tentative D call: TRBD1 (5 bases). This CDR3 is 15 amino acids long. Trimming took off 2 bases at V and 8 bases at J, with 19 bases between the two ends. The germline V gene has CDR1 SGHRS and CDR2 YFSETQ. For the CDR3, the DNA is TGCGCCAGCAGCTTCGGAGGGACGGTAACTAGGGGCTACACCTTC. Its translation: CASSFGGTVTRGYTF. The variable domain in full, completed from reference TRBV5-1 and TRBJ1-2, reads KAGVTQTPRYLIKTRGQQVTLSCSPISGHRSVSWYQQTPGQGLQFLFEYFSETQRNKGNFPGRFSGRQFSNSRSEMNVSTLELGDSALYLCASSFGGTVTRGYTFGSGTRLTVV.

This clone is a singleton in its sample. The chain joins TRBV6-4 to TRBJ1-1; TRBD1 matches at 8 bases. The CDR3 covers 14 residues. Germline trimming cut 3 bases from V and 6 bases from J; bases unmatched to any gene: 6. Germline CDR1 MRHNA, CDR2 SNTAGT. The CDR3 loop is CASSEQGAGAEAFF. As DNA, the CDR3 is TGTGCCAGCAGTGAGCAGGGGGCCGGCGCTGAAGCTTTCTTT.

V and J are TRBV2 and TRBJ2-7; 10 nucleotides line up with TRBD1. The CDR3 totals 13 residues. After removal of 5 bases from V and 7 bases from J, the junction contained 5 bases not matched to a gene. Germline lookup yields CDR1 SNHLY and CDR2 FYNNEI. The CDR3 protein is CASSRDRGREQYF. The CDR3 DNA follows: TGTGCCAGCAGTCGAGACAGGGGGCGTGAGCAGTACTTC.